This T cell receptor beta chain appears in the sequencing data of a study of regulatory T cells in long-lasting Graves disease. Study-wide results and caveats: Newly diagnosed patients shared about a thousand public clonotypes; persistent patients shared approximately 2,700.

About this clonotype itself: Its antigen remains unknown.

Sequencing libraries for TCR beta were prepared with iRepertoire HTBI primers and Arm-PCR of CDR3 regions. Original handling: The study identified 55 to 80 TRBV and 13 to 15 TRBJ segments across samples. TCRdb independently ran MiXCR on the multiplex PCR reads; one entry per CDR3 protein. Clone size and V and J calls follow TCRdb, not the original study. Among about 400,000 distinct CDR3 sequences listed, 15% to 20% were seen once. The CDR3 is 14 amino acids. The V and J ends lost 8 bases and 10 bases, in that order; junction bases with no gene match: 7. From germline, CDR1 is MNHEY and CDR2 SVGEGT. Time point given: newly diagnosed GD, antithyroid drugs for less than 3 months. PBMCs were the source of the RNA used for TCR sequencing. These same data were also listed under a study on T cells in Graves' hyperthyroidism and ophthalmopathy. This second report adds: Stable Graves' hyperthyroidism meant no ophthalmopathy progression within 18 months. Among clonotypes expanded in thyroid above 0.001, most were also found in blood.

This chain connects TRBV6-2 or TRBV6-3 to TRBJ2-1; TRBD2 matches at 14 bases. Sequencing used peripheral blood mononuclear cells (PBMCs), obtained at new diagnosis, from a patient treated with antithyroid drugs. This receptor was taken from a woman aged 18-29 years with Graves disease. This CDR3 reads CASPPGLAGDEQFF. CDR3 coding DNA: TGTGCCAGCCCCCCGGGACTAGCGGGAGACGAGCAGTTCTTC.